This entry features one T cell receptor (beta chain) sequence. Its target is unknown. Profiling relied on immunoSEQ multiplex PCR, and the TCRdb table lists in-frame clones only, not all of them. The sample has 15,000 to 20,000 clones, 65% to 85% seen once. The data stem from a study of tumor-infiltrating lymphocytes in localized non-small cell lung cancer. Study-wide context: Several tumor histologies, both smoking statuses, and some post-neoadjuvant chemotherapy samples were included. Findings and limits, study-wide: Tumor T-cell fraction was not associated with recurrence-free survival. Technical variation could not be separated from intratumor heterogeneity here. Only some patients had TCR sequencing, depending on available tissue.

CDR3 size: 12 residues. CDR1 is SGHAT, CDR2 FQNNGV, per germline. V was pared by 4 bases and J by 8 bases, with 8 bases between. The gene calls are TRBV11-2 and TRBJ2-2, with D hard to call. This receptor was taken from a human donor with non-small cell lung cancer. The sequencing input was lung tumor tissue. The CDR3 here is CASSSSWGELFF. In DNA form, the CDR3 reads TGTGCCAGCAGCTCGTCATGGGGGGAGCTGTTTTTT. The entire variable domain, with the rest obtained from reference TRBV11-2 and TRBJ2-2, is as follows: EAGVAQSPRYKIIEKRQSVAFWCNPISGHATLYWYQQILGQGPKLLIQFQNNGVVDDSQLPKDRFSAERLKGVDSTLKIQPAKLEDSAVYLCASSSSWGELFFGEGSRLTVL.